These T cell receptor beta chains were read from a single sample in a study of PD-L1 blockade in urothelial cancer. TCRdb's table, derived via immunoSEQ multiplex PCR, lists solely in-frame clones and lacks some. Of about 76,000 clones in the sample, 80% to 90% were seen once. The specimen was PBMCs, collected around atezolizumab (anti-PD-L1) treatment. The receptor set was obtained from a man aged 65-85 years with urothelial cancer. CDR3s include the opening cysteine and the closing phenylalanine or tryptophan. The D gene is left open where the match is weak. Only some rows state a clone size, as once, few, many or a class for expanded clones.

CDR3 protein: CASSGGVSEQYF
CDR3 DNA: TGCGCCAGCAGCGGGGGGGTCTCCGAGCAGTACTTC
J gene: TRBJ2-7
clone size: .
D gene: TRBD2
V gene: TRBV5-1

CDR3 protein: CASSDLDRAVNEQYF
CDR3 DNA: TGCGCCAGCAGTGACCTCGACAGGGCTGTGAACGAGCAGTACTTC
J gene: TRBJ2-7
clone size: .
D gene: TRBD1
V gene: TRBV10-2

CDR3 protein: CASSVKVREAGNQPQHF
CDR3 DNA: TGTGCCAGCAGTGTAAAGGTCCGGGAAGCCGGCAATCAGCCCCAGCATTTT
J gene: TRBJ1-5
clone size: few
D gene: .
V gene: TRBV2

CDR3 protein: CASLSRARQPQHF
CDR3 DNA: TGTGCCAGCCTGTCGAGGGCCCGTCAGCCCCAGCATTTT
J gene: TRBJ1-5
clone size: few
D gene: .
V gene: TRBV27

CDR3 protein: CASSSGLAPNEQFF
CDR3 DNA: TGTGCCAGCAGCTCGGGACTAGCTCCCAATGAGCAGTTCTTC
J gene: TRBJ2-1
clone size: .
D gene: TRBD2
V gene: TRBV7-3

CDR3 protein: CASSDGLAGVTGELFF
CDR3 DNA: TGTGCCAGCAGCGACGGACTAGCGGGAGTAACCGGGGAGCTGTTTTTT
J gene: TRBJ2-2
clone size: few
D gene: TRBD2
V gene: TRBV7-2

CDR3 protein: CASSIISGTGAHEQYF
CDR3 DNA: TGTGCCAGTAGTATTATCTCTGGGACAGGGGCCCACGAGCAGTACTTC
J gene: TRBJ2-7
clone size: .
D gene: TRBD1
V gene: TRBV19

CDR3 protein: CASSEAGGSLREQFF
CDR3 DNA: TGTGCCAGCAGTGAAGCTGGCGGGAGTCTTAGGGAGCAGTTCTTC
J gene: TRBJ2-1
clone size: once
D gene: TRBD2
V gene: TRBV6-1

CDR3 protein: CASSLAPLLYEQYF
CDR3 DNA: TGTGCCAGCAGCTTAGCCCCCCTTCTCTACGAGCAGTACTTC
J gene: TRBJ2-7
clone size: .
D gene: .
V gene: TRBV7-2

CDR3 protein: CASSRGTFGNTIYF
CDR3 DNA: TGTGCCAGCAGCCGAGGGACTTTCGGAAACACCATATATTTT
J gene: TRBJ1-3
clone size: .
D gene: .
V gene: TRBV6-5

CDR3 protein: CASRRTGMDQPQHF
CDR3 DNA: TGTGCCAGCCGCCGGACAGGGATGGATCAGCCCCAGCATTTT
J gene: TRBJ1-5
clone size: .
D gene: TRBD1
V gene: TRBV10-3

CDR3 protein: CASRLAGGPKDTQYF
CDR3 DNA: TGTGCCAGCAGGTTAGCGGGAGGGCCTAAAGATACGCAGTATTTT
J gene: TRBJ2-3
clone size: .
D gene: TRBD2
V gene: TRBV28

CDR3 protein: CASSLVDNEQFF
CDR3 DNA: TGTGCCAGCAGCCTGGTAGACAATGAGCAGTTCTTC
J gene: TRBJ2-1
clone size: .
D gene: .
V gene: TRBV5-6

CDR3 protein: CASSPPGLMSSYNEQFF
CDR3 DNA: TGTGCCAGCAGCCCCCCAGGGCTCATGAGCTCCTACAATGAGCAGTTCTTC
J gene: TRBJ2-1
clone size: .
D gene: .
V gene: TRBV7-9

CDR3 protein: CASSLIPAGTEAFF
CDR3 DNA: TGTGCCAGCAGCTTAATCCCTGCGGGCACTGAAGCTTTCTTT
J gene: TRBJ1-1
clone size: .
D gene: .
V gene: TRBV7-3

CDR3 protein: CASSRLGGRETQYF
CDR3 DNA: TGTGCCAGCTCACGGCTCGGGGGACGAGAGACCCAGTACTTC
J gene: TRBJ2-5
clone size: few
D gene: .
V gene: TRBV18

CDR3 protein: CASSKDRGLYGYTF
CDR3 DNA: TGTGCCAGCAGCAAGGACAGGGGGCTCTATGGCTACACCTTC
J gene: TRBJ1-2
clone size: .
D gene: TRBD1
V gene: TRBV6-5

CDR3 protein: CSGGEDATQYF
CDR3 DNA: TGCAGCGGGGGGGAGGACGCGACCCAGTACTTC
J gene: TRBJ2-5
clone size: .
D gene: .
V gene: TRBV29-1

CDR3 protein: CASSIGQASFYGYTF
CDR3 DNA: TGTGCCAGTAGCATCGGACAGGCCTCCTTCTATGGCTACACCTTC
J gene: TRBJ1-2
clone size: few
D gene: TRBD1
V gene: TRBV19

CDR3 protein: CASSEALLAGTTDTQYF
CDR3 DNA: TGTGCCAGCAGTGAAGCGCTTCTAGCGGGGACCACAGATACGCAGTATTTT
J gene: TRBJ2-3
clone size: .
D gene: TRBD2
V gene: TRBV2

CDR3 protein: CASSRQETQYF
CDR3 DNA: TGTGCCAGTAGTCGCCAAGAGACCCAGTACTTC
J gene: TRBJ2-5
clone size: .
D gene: .
V gene: TRBV19

CDR3 protein: CASSYSTNNEQFF
CDR3 DNA: TGTGCCAGCAGTTACTCGACAAACAATGAGCAGTTCTTC
J gene: TRBJ2-1
clone size: .
D gene: .
V gene: TRBV6-6

CDR3 protein: CASSLRDRGPSYGYTF
CDR3 DNA: TGTGCCAGTAGTTTACGGGACAGGGGACCCTCCTATGGCTACACCTTC
J gene: TRBJ1-2
clone size: .
D gene: TRBD1
V gene: TRBV19

CDR3 protein: CASSFRLAGAYEQYF
CDR3 DNA: TGTGCCAGTAGTTTCCGACTAGCGGGAGCTTACGAGCAGTACTTC
J gene: TRBJ2-7
clone size: .
D gene: TRBD2
V gene: TRBV19

CDR3 protein: CASSFRLEETQYF
CDR3 DNA: TGTGCCAGTAGTTTCAGGCTCGAGGAGACCCAGTACTTC
J gene: TRBJ2-5
clone size: .
D gene: .
V gene: TRBV19

CDR3 protein: CASSLGLAGPREQYF
CDR3 DNA: TGTGCCAGCAGCTTGGGGCTAGCGGGGCCAAGGGAGCAGTACTTC
J gene: TRBJ2-7
clone size: .
D gene: TRBD2
V gene: TRBV5-4

CDR3 protein: CASSSLANEQFF
CDR3 DNA: TGTGCCAGCAGCTCGCTAGCTAATGAGCAGTTCTTC
J gene: TRBJ2-1
clone size: few
D gene: .
V gene: TRBV7-9

CDR3 protein: CASRLSAGANVLTF
CDR3 DNA: TGCGCCAGCAGACTCTCCGCTGGGGCCAACGTCCTGACTTTC
J gene: TRBJ2-6
clone size: once
D gene: .
V gene: TRBV5-1

CDR3 protein: CASSSLGEAPRQYF
CDR3 DNA: TGTGCCAGCAGTTCCTTGGGCGAAGCACCCCGACAGTACTTC
J gene: TRBJ2-7
clone size: once
D gene: .
V gene: TRBV28

CDR3 protein: CASSQGARRGGGNTIYF
CDR3 DNA: TGTGCCAGCAGCCAGGGGGCGCGACGGGGCGGTGGAAACACCATATATTTT
J gene: TRBJ1-3
clone size: .
D gene: TRBD1
V gene: TRBV11-2

CDR3 protein: CASRGELNTEAFF
CDR3 DNA: TGTGCCAGCAGGGGAGAGCTGAACACTGAAGCTTTCTTT
J gene: TRBJ1-1
clone size: .
D gene: .
V gene: TRBV2

CDR3 protein: CASSSPGVGQETQYF
CDR3 DNA: TGTGCCAGCAGCAGCCCAGGGGTTGGGCAAGAGACCCAGTACTTC
J gene: TRBJ2-5
clone size: .
D gene: .
V gene: TRBV28

CDR3 protein: CASSLGGWGTRGSYNEQFF
CDR3 DNA: TGTGCCAGCAGTTTAGGCGGGTGGGGAACCAGGGGGTCCTACAATGAGCAGTTCTTC
J gene: TRBJ2-1
clone size: .
D gene: TRBD1
V gene: TRBV27

CDR3 protein: CASSLGAGNTGELFF
CDR3 DNA: TGTGCCAGCAGCTTAGGTGCAGGGAACACCGGGGAGCTGTTTTTT
J gene: TRBJ2-2
clone size: .
D gene: .
V gene: TRBV11-3

CDR3 protein: CASSQDIIGTGGLRTGANVLTF
CDR3 DNA: TGTGCCAGCAGCCAAGATATCATTGGGACAGGGGGCTTAAGAACTGGGGCCAACGTCCTGACTTTC
J gene: TRBJ2-6
clone size: .
D gene: TRBD1
V gene: TRBV4-2

CDR3 protein: CASSSTQGAPHEQYF
CDR3 DNA: TGTGCCAGCAGTTCGACACAGGGGGCTCCCCACGAGCAGTACTTC
J gene: TRBJ2-7
clone size: .
D gene: TRBD1
V gene: TRBV28

CDR3 protein: CASSLGTSGTTDTQYF
CDR3 DNA: TGTGCCAGCAGCTTAGGTACTAGCGGGACCACAGATACGCAGTATTTT
J gene: TRBJ2-3
clone size: .
D gene: TRBD2
V gene: TRBV7-6

CDR3 protein: CASGRGMNTEAFF
CDR3 DNA: TGTGCCAGCGGGAGGGGGATGAACACTGAAGCTTTCTTT
J gene: TRBJ1-1
clone size: .
D gene: .
V gene: TRBV6-1

CDR3 protein: CASSLTRGNTIYF
CDR3 DNA: TGTGCCAGCAGCTTAACACGGGGAAACACCATATATTTT
J gene: TRBJ1-3
clone size: .
D gene: .
V gene: TRBV7-3

CDR3 protein: CASSLVAGGRTDTQYF
CDR3 DNA: TGCGCCAGCAGCTTGGTGGCAGGGGGCCGCACAGATACGCAGTATTTT
J gene: TRBJ2-3
clone size: few
D gene: TRBD1
V gene: TRBV5-1

CDR3 protein: CASTTGHRGGNQPQHF
CDR3 DNA: TGTGCCAGCACTACCGGCCACAGGGGCGGCAATCAGCCCCAGCATTTT
J gene: TRBJ1-5
clone size: few
D gene: TRBD1
V gene: TRBV19

CDR3 protein: CAISELSESGELFF
CDR3 DNA: TGTGCCATCAGTGAGTTATCGGAGTCCGGGGAGCTGTTTTTT
J gene: TRBJ2-2
clone size: .
D gene: .
V gene: TRBV10-3

CDR3 protein: CASSSGGSGRSGEQYF
CDR3 DNA: TGTGCCAGCAGCTCCGGGGGGAGCGGGAGGTCGGGGGAGCAGTACTTC
J gene: TRBJ2-7
clone size: .
D gene: TRBD2
V gene: TRBV7-3

CDR3 protein: CATVREARSGEQFF
CDR3 DNA: TGTGCCACCGTTCGGGAGGCACGGTCGGGTGAGCAGTTCTTC
J gene: TRBJ2-1
clone size: .
D gene: TRBD2
V gene: TRBV28

CDR3 protein: CASKENRDYGYTF
CDR3 DNA: TGTGCCAGCAAAGAGAACAGGGACTATGGCTACACCTTC
J gene: TRBJ1-2
clone size: .
D gene: .
V gene: TRBV2

CDR3 protein: CASSSDRGLAREQYF
CDR3 DNA: TGTGCCAGCAGCTCCGACAGGGGGCTCGCTCGCGAGCAGTACTTC
J gene: TRBJ2-7
clone size: .
D gene: TRBD1
V gene: TRBV7-9

CDR3 protein: CATPRLRGAETGELFF
CDR3 DNA: TGTGCCACCCCGAGACTCAGGGGAGCTGAGACCGGGGAGCTGTTTTTT
J gene: TRBJ2-2
clone size: .
D gene: .
V gene: TRBV19

CDR3 protein: CASSSGTNNYGYTF
CDR3 DNA: TGTGCCAGCAGCTCCGGGACAAATAACTATGGCTACACCTTC
J gene: TRBJ1-2
clone size: few
D gene: .
V gene: TRBV5-6

CDR3 protein: CASSETGNDQPQHF
CDR3 DNA: TGTGCCAGCAGTGAAACAGGGAATGACCAGCCCCAGCATTTT
J gene: TRBJ1-5
clone size: .
D gene: .
V gene: TRBV28

CDR3 protein: CASSLSSDRVNGYTF
CDR3 DNA: TGTGCCAGCAGTCTCTCCTCGGACAGGGTCAATGGCTACACCTTC
J gene: TRBJ1-2
clone size: .
D gene: TRBD1
V gene: TRBV6-6

CDR3 protein: CASSGQGARQPQHF
CDR3 DNA: TGTGCCAGCAGTGGACAGGGGGCTCGCCAGCCCCAGCATTTT
J gene: TRBJ1-5
clone size: .
D gene: TRBD1
V gene: TRBV6-1

CDR3 protein: CASSFTVTGTGASNYGYTF
CDR3 DNA: TGTGCCAGCAGTTTTACGGTTACCGGGACAGGGGCCTCTAACTATGGCTACACCTTC
J gene: TRBJ1-2
clone size: .
D gene: TRBD1
V gene: TRBV28

CDR3 protein: CASSDSPGNYEQYF
CDR3 DNA: TGTGCCAGCAGTGATTCGCCAGGGAACTACGAGCAGTACTTC
J gene: TRBJ2-7
clone size: .
D gene: .
V gene: TRBV6-1